These T cell receptor beta chains were read from a single sample in a study of T cells after yellow fever vaccination. MiXCR, run by TCRdb on the 5' RACE reads, gives a single entry per CDR3 protein. The sample carries a few hundred thousand distinct CDR3 sequences, about 5% recorded once. This material consisted of CD4+ T cells sorted from PBMCs, taken on the day of the yellow fever booster vaccination. The receptors here all came from a man aged 18-30 years who received the YFV17D yellow fever vaccine. The CDR3 runs from the conserved cysteine through the conserved F or W. The D gene is left open where the match is weak. Where a row states a size, it is once, few, many or the class of an expanded clone; other rows omit it.

v_call,j_call,cdr3_length,d_call,clone_size,cdr3_nt,cdr3_aa
TRBV27,TRBJ2-5,15,.,many,TGTGCCAGCAGTAAAACAGGAACGTACCAAGAGACCCAGTACTTC,CASSKTGTYQETQYF
TRBV20-1,TRBJ1-2,11,.,.,TGCAGTGCCCAGATGGGAGAGAGGCTCCCCTTC,CSAQMGERLPF
TRBV7-9,TRBJ1-1,15,TRBD1,.,TGTGCCAGCAGCCCGAGGGACAGCCCTAACACTGAAGCTTTCTTT,CASSPRDSPNTEAFF
TRBV12-3/TRBV12-4,TRBJ1-2,13,.,few,TGTGCCAGCAGTTTAGACACCTACTATGGCTACACCTTC,CASSLDTYYGYTF
TRBV9,TRBJ2-1,15,TRBD2,few,TGTGCCAGCAGCGAACTAGCGGGGGCCTACAATGAGCAGTTCTTC,CASSELAGAYNEQFF
TRBV6-5,TRBJ1-3,13,.,.,TGTGCCGTCGCGGACAGCAGGGGAAACACCATATATTTT,CAVADSRGNTIYF
TRBV18,TRBJ2-5,15,TRBD1,many,TGTGCCAGCTCACCCCAGACAGGGCCCCAAGAGACCCAGTACTTC,CASSPQTGPQETQYF
TRBV15,TRBJ2-3,13,.,many,TGTGCCACGGGCCCGGGGAGCACAGATACGCAGTATTTT,CATGPGSTDTQYF
TRBV2,TRBJ2-3,17,TRBD1,many,TGTGCCAGCAGTGCAAGGTGGGGACAGGGAAGGTTGGATACGCAGTATTTT,CASSARWGQGRLDTQYF
TRBV20-1,TRBJ2-3,15,TRBD2,.,TGCAGTGCTACCGCAAGACTAGCGGGCACAGATACGCAGTATTTT,CSATARLAGTDTQYF
TRBV7-2,TRBJ2-5,15,.,many,TGTGCCAGCAGCTCCTGGATGACTTCCCAAGAGACCCAGTACTTC,CASSSWMTSQETQYF
TRBV24-1,TRBJ2-1,11,.,few,TGTGCCACCAGTGGGCGGGGACCGAAGTTCTTC,CATSGRGPKFF
TRBV6-1,TRBJ2-2,15,TRBD1,few,TGTGCCAGCAGGAAAGGGACAGCGAACACCGGGGAGCTGTTTTTT,CASRKGTANTGELFF
TRBV6-6,TRBJ1-2,14,TRBD1,few,TGTGCCAGCAGTTACGCGCAGGGGGCGCGCGGCTACACCTTC,CASSYAQGARGYTF
TRBV6-6,TRBJ2-7,12,.,many,TGTGCCAGCAGTTACCAGGCCTACGAGCAGTACTTC,CASSYQAYEQYF
TRBV20-1,TRBJ2-7,14,.,.,TGCAGTGCTAGAGATCCGCGGGGTTCCTACGAGCAGTACTTC,CSARDPRGSYEQYF
TRBV5-1,TRBJ2-7,10,.,.,TGCGCCAGCAGCTTGCCCGAGCAGTACTTC,CASSLPEQYF
TRBV11-2,TRBJ2-5,15,TRBD2,few,TGTGCCAGCAGCCCGACGGGGACTAGCGGGGAGACCCAGTACTTC,CASSPTGTSGETQYF
TRBV27,TRBJ1-1,17,TRBD1,few,TGTGCCAGCAGTCTGAAGACAGGGGGATCCCTGAACACTGAAGCTTTCTTT,CASSLKTGGSLNTEAFF
TRBV4-2,TRBJ2-1,18,TRBD2,many,TGTGCCAGCAGCCATCCCGGACTAGCGGTAACCTCCTACAATGAGCAGTTCTTC,CASSHPGLAVTSYNEQFF
TRBV10-2,TRBJ1-1,15,.,few,TGCGCCAGCAGTGAGCCGGGGACGGGGAACACTGAAGCTTTCTTT,CASSEPGTGNTEAFF
TRBV6-2/TRBV6-3,TRBJ2-3,13,TRBD2,many,TGTGCCAGCTGCCTAGCGGGGGCAGATACGCAGTATTTT,CASCLAGADTQYF
TRBV18,TRBJ1-4,15,.,.,TGTGCCAGCTCACTCGTGCAGGGAAAAAATGAAAAACTGTTTTTT,CASSLVQGKNEKLFF
TRBV9,TRBJ1-1,14,.,many,TGTGCCAGCAGCGTAGATGGGGGGGACACTGAAGCTTTCTTT,CASSVDGGDTEAFF
TRBV12-3/TRBV12-4,TRBJ2-3,14,.,.,TGTGCCAGCAGTTTCCGTAGCGGCACAGATAAGCAGTATTTT,CASSFRSGTDKQYF
TRBV6-2/TRBV6-3,TRBJ1-5,15,TRBD1,few,TGTGCCAGCAAGGGGGACAGAACTCGCAATCAGCCCCAGCATTTT,CASKGDRTRNQPQHF
TRBV30,TRBJ2-1,15,TRBD2,many,TGTGCCTCTTCCTCGAGCGGGGGATTCTACAATGAGCAGTTCTTC,CASSSSGGFYNEQFF
TRBV7-9,TRBJ2-5,15,TRBD2,many,TGTGCCAGCAGCTTAGGGGCTAGCGGTGAAGAGACCCAGTACTTC,CASSLGASGEETQYF
TRBV20-1,TRBJ2-2,16,.,few,TGCAGTGCTAGAGATCTGTCGCGGAAGAACACCGGGGAGCTGTTTTTT,CSARDLSRKNTGELFF
TRBV6-5,TRBJ1-2,16,TRBD1,.,TGTGCCAGCAGTTACTCTGGACAGGGTTCCAACTATGGCTACACCTTC,CASSYSGQGSNYGYTF
TRBV4-2,TRBJ1-1,13,TRBD1,many,TGTGCCAGCAGCCTGGGGACAGGCACTGAAGCTTTCTTT,CASSLGTGTEAFF
TRBV12-3/TRBV12-4,TRBJ2-3,16,.,many,TGTGCCAGCAGCCTGCCGCCGGGAGCGGTTACAGATACGCAGTATTTT,CASSLPPGAVTDTQYF